The 18 T cell receptor beta chains listed next were all sequenced from one sample in a study of cytomegalovirus exposure and HLA in healthy donors. The PCR ran on 60 Vbeta and 13 Jbeta primers. The table came from immunoSEQ multiplex PCR; TCRdb's copy has only in-frame clones and leaves some out. This table has roughly 200,000 clones, about four fifths appearing once. The sample was PBMCs. These receptors were collected from a man aged 30-40 years in good health and CMV-seronegative.

In DNA, the CDR3 is TGTGCCAGCAGCGGGGGACAGGGGGTTTACAATGAGCAGTTCTTC. It specifies CASSGGQGVYNEQFF. The chain is built from TRBV9 and TRBJ2-1; 11 positions agree with TRBD1. The CDR3 consists of 15 residues. Losses at the gene ends were 3 bases for V and 4 bases for J; bases not matched to a gene: 3. Looked up from germline, CDR1 is SGDLS and CDR2 is YYNGEE.

The chain uses TRBV10-2 and TRBJ2-6, with 7 bases that match TRBD1. J was trimmed by 0 bases and V by 0 bases; bases with no gene match: 11. The V gene's germline CDR1 is WSHSY and CDR2 SAAADI. The CDR3 sequence is 20 residues long. CDR3 bases: TGCGCCAGCAGTGAGTCCATTTGGGACAGCTTCAGCTCTGGGGCCAACGTCCTGACTTTC. Protein product: CASSESIWDSFSSGANVLTF.

This clone was seen just once. The chain joins TRBV27 to TRBJ1-5; maybe TRBD1 (5 bases). Germline CDR1 is MNHEY and CDR2 is SMNVEV (reference sequence). V was clipped by 5 bases and J by 7 bases, with 12 bases between them. The CDR3 runs 13 residues. The CDR3 reads CASSPQGYQPQHF. CDR3 nucleotides: TGTGCCAGCAGTCCCCAGGGTTACCAGCCCCAGCATTTT.

The chain employs TRBV5-1 and TRBJ2-5, with TRBD1 as a possible D gene (5 bases). Germline values: CDR1 SGHRS, CDR2 YFSETQ. Deletions cut 4 bases from V and 5 bases from J, with 15 bases between. CDR3 length: 14 amino acids. CDR3 nucleotides: TGCGCCAGCAGCCGCGCCCGACAGAGCGAGACCCAGTACTTC. It translates to CASSRARQSETQYF.

The rearrangement joins TRBV7-9 to TRBJ2-5, with TRBD2 identical over 8 bases. The CDR3 has 14 residues. V was clipped by 5 bases and J by 5 bases; unmatched bases: 7. CDR1 SEHNR and CDR2 FQNEAQ come from the germline V gene (reference sequence). The CDR3 DNA reads as TGTGCCAGCAGCCCGGGGGGGGCCCAGGAGACCCAGTACTTC. Translation gives CASSPGGAQETQYF.

The rearrangement uses TRBV5-1 and TRBJ2-7; D is perhaps TRBD2 (5 bases). Trimming took 5 bases from V and 4 from J, leaving 13 bases between them. The CDR3 has 13 amino acids. Germline V lookup: CDR1 SGHRS, CDR2 YFSETQ. CDR3 bases: TGCGCCAGCAGACGGGAAAGGTCATACGAGCAGTACTTC. Its protein is CASRRERSYEQYF.

This chain links TRBV27 with TRBJ1-5; a possible D gene is TRBD1 (5 bases). CDR1 and CDR2 from the germline V gene are MNHEY and SMNVEV (reference sequence). The V end lost 4 bases, the J end lost 8 bases, and 9 bases lay between the germline ends. The CDR3 is 12 amino acids. The CDR3 sequence: CASSSRAEPQHF. As DNA, the CDR3 is TGTGCCAGCAGTTCCAGGGCAGAGCCCCAGCATTTT.

This clone was observed a few times. The chain carries TRBV7-8 and TRBJ2-7; weak D call: TRBD2 (6 bases). V was shortened by 5 bases and J by 3 bases, with 11 bases between the two germline ends. This CDR3 contains 13 residues. From germline, CDR1 is SGHVS and CDR2 FQNEAQ. The CDR3 sequence: CASSPGTFYEQYF. Written as DNA, the CDR3 is TGTGCCAGCAGCCCCGGGACTTTCTACGAGCAGTACTTC.

The gene calls are TRBV12-5 and TRBJ2-5; TRBD1 matches 9 bases. The CDR3 loop spans 14 amino acids. In germline, CDR1 is LGHNT, CDR2 FRNRAP. V trimming: 4 bases; J trimming: 3 bases; junction bases outside the gene matches: 3. CDR3 coding DNA: TGTGCTAGTGGTTCGGACAGGGGAGAAGAGACCCAGTACTTC. This codes for CASGSDRGEETQYF.

This sequence joins TRBV6-5 and TRBJ2-2; TRBD1 matches 7 bases. V gave up 3 bases and J gave up 0 bases; unmatched junction bases: 4. There are 16 residues in the CDR3. Per germline, CDR1 MNHEY and CDR2 SVGAGI. CDR3 protein: CASSYTGATNTGELFF. Here the CDR3 DNA reads TGTGCCAGCAGTTATACAGGGGCGACGAACACCGGGGAGCTGTTTTTT.

The chain is built from TRBV9 and TRBJ2-7, with a tentative D call TRBD2 (6 bases). This CDR3 region has 14 residues. The germline gives CDR1 SGDLS, CDR2 YYNGEE. V shed 0 bases and J shed 4 bases, with 11 bases lying between them. CDR3 protein: CASSVGGESYEQYF. The CDR3 region has the DNA TGTGCCAGCAGCGTAGGGGGGGAGAGTTACGAGCAGTACTTC.

This clone was recorded only once. This rearrangement joins TRBV2 to TRBJ2-6; D gene unclear. CDR3 length: 18 amino acids. The V gene lost 4 bases and the J gene lost 0 bases, with 16 bases spanning the gap. CDR1 SNHLY and CDR2 FYNNEI come from the germline V gene. DNA of the CDR3: TGTGCCAGCAGTGCCTCGGCGGTTGTAAGCTCTGGGGCCAACGTCCTGACTTTC. Translation gives CASSASAVVSSGANVLTF.

The chain uses TRBV10-2 and TRBJ2-2, with 8 bases aligning to TRBD1. The trim removed 3 bases at V and 5 bases at J, leaving 5 bases unmatched. This CDR3 contains 15 residues. Germline CDR1 WSHSY, CDR2 SAAADI. The CDR3 loop reads CASSELTGGTGELFF. CDR3 nucleotides: TGCGCCAGCAGTGAACTCACAGGGGGAACCGGGGAGCTGTTTTTT.

This clone was seen a few times. V and J are TRBV6-1 and TRBJ1-2, with a weak D call TRBD1 (6 bases). This CDR3 spans 14 amino acids. V was clipped by 1 base and J by 6 bases, with 12 bases between them. Germline CDR1 reads MNHNS; CDR2 reads SASEGT. CDR3 DNA sequence: TGTGCCAGCAGTGAAGGTCAAGGGGGACATGGCTACACCTTC. Protein product: CASSEGQGGHGYTF.

The chain recombines TRBV29-1 with TRBJ1-2; TRBD1 agrees at 9 bases. The CDR3 is 15 amino acids. CDR1 is SQVTM and CDR2 is ANQGSEA in the germline V gene. Trimming cost V 0 bases and J 5 bases; bases outside gene matches: 7. Here the CDR3 reads CSVEDAGQGGYGYTF. The CDR3 DNA sequence: TGCAGCGTTGAAGATGCGGGACAGGGTGGATATGGCTACACCTTC.

This clone came up a few times. V and J are TRBV18 and TRBJ1-6; D gene ambiguous. CDR3 length: 14 residues. The V end was cut by 0 bases, the J end by 7 bases, with 7 bases between. Per the germline V gene, CDR1 is KGHSH and CDR2 is LQKENI. CDR3 protein: CASSPPLRNSPLHF. The CDR3 DNA follows: TGTGCCAGCTCACCACCTCTCCGGAATTCACCCCTCCACTTT.

V and J are TRBV14 and TRBJ1-1; weak D call: TRBD1 (6 bases). Trimming shortened V by 0 bases and J by 4 bases, and 12 bases separated the two germline ends. The germline gives CDR1 SGHDN, CDR2 FVKESK. CDR3 size: 15 residues. The CDR3 DNA follows: TGTGCCAGCAGCCAAGATTTAGCCAGGGGCACTGAAGCTTTCTTT. Its translation: CASSQDLARGTEAFF.

This chain connects TRBV23-1 to TRBJ2-7, with 7 positions matching TRBD1. TRBV23-1 is reported as an ORF; its role is uncertain. The CDR3 loop spans 13 amino acids. After removal of 8 bases from V and 1 base from J, the junction contained 5 bases not matched to a gene. Written as DNA, the CDR3 is TGCGCCAGCCCGGGGACAGCATCCTACGAGCAGTACTTC. Translating gives CASPGTASYEQYF.